The rows below give T cell receptor beta chains drawn from one sample of a study of T cell responses to AZD1222 COVID-19 vaccine. Only in-frame clones appear in the TCRdb table, and some are missing; sequencing was by immunoSEQ multiplex PCR. This table has around 120,000 clones, 70% to 90% appearing once. The specimen comprised peripheral blood, sampled on day 0 of MenACWY control vaccination. These receptor sequences come from an adult in good health. CDR3s include the opening cysteine and the closing phenylalanine or tryptophan. Fields, in order: D gene, V gene, J gene, clone size, CDR3 DNA, CDR3 protein. A D gene is named only where the DNA matches it firmly. Not all rows give a size; the values are once, few, many and, for expanded clones, a class.

-,TRBV27,TRBJ1-3,-,TGTGCCAGCAGTTTTCAATCGGGGGGAGGACACACCATATATTTT,CASSFQSGGGHTIYF
-,TRBV5-8,TRBJ1-1,-,TGTGCCAGCAGCTTAGTACGAGGGGCTTTCTTT,CASSLVRGAFF
TRBD2,TRBV19,TRBJ2-1,-,TGTGCCAGTAGTCCCCGGGGTAGCGGGGGGGCCTTTATTTCCAATGAGCAGTTCTTC,CASSPRGSGGAFISNEQFF
TRBD2,TRBV7-9,TRBJ2-2,-,TGTGCCAGCAGCTCAAGTCCGGGACTAGCAGCGAACACCGGGGAGCTGTTTTTT,CASSSSPGLAANTGELFF
-,TRBV5-4,TRBJ2-3,few,TGTGCCAGCAGCTTAAGTTCAGATACGCAGTATTTT,CASSLSSDTQYF
TRBD1,TRBV4-1,TRBJ2-7,-,TGCGCCAGCAGCCAAGGCCCGACAGGGGTCTCCGAGCAGTACTTC,CASSQGPTGVSEQYF
TRBD2,TRBV4-3,TRBJ2-2,-,TGCGCCAGCAGCCCTACTAGCGGGGGAACCGGGGAGCTGTTTTTT,CASSPTSGGTGELFF
TRBD1,TRBV28,TRBJ1-5,-,TGTGCCAGCAGTCCCTCCTGGACAGGAGGGGTTGAGGGTCAGCCCCAGCATTTT,CASSPSWTGGVEGQPQHF
-,TRBV9,TRBJ2-3,-,TGTGCCAGCAGCGTAGCCGGTCAACTAAGCACAGATACGCAGTATTTT,CASSVAGQLSTDTQYF
-,TRBV28,TRBJ1-5,-,TGTGCCAGCAGTTTTAGGGGTACGCACGGACAGCCCCAGCATTTT,CASSFRGTHGQPQHF
-,TRBV19,TRBJ1-6,-,TGTGCCAGTAGCTCTGACGGCCCTCTCCACTTT,CASSSDGPLHF
TRBD1,TRBV7-2,TRBJ1-5,-,TGTGCCAGCAGCTCCGGGACAGGGGCCCAGCCCCAGCATTTT,CASSSGTGAQPQHF
-,TRBV5-6,TRBJ1-2,-,TGTGCCAGCAGCTTGGCTATTAGTAACTATGGCTACACCTTC,CASSLAISNYGYTF
TRBD1,TRBV5-1,TRBJ1-6,-,TGCGCCAGCAGCTTGGGTGGGGACAGGGACAGACCCCTCCACTTT,CASSLGGDRDRPLHF
-,TRBV7-2,TRBJ2-5,once,TGTGCCAGCAGCCCAGGACGACCAGAGACCCAGTACTTC,CASSPGRPETQYF
-,TRBV2,TRBJ1-4,-,TGTGCCAGCAGTGGGAGGCGGGATAGCGAAAAACTGTTTTTT,CASSGRRDSEKLFF
-,TRBV18,TRBJ1-2,-,TGTGCCAGCTCACCAAACAGTAACTATGGCTACACCTTC,CASSPNSNYGYTF
-,TRBV7-2,TRBJ1-2,once,TGTGCCAGCAGCTTCCGGGACCCCGAATCTAAAGATGGCTACACCTTC,CASSFRDPESKDGYTF
TRBD1,TRBV7-9,TRBJ2-7,-,TGTGCCAGCAGCCCCCCGGGACAGGTTCGTGCCGAGCAGTACTTC,CASSPPGQVRAEQYF
TRBD2,TRBV10-3,TRBJ2-7,-,TGTGCCATCAGTGAGTTTCAGATTTCGGGGGGCGAGCAGTACTTC,CAISEFQISGGEQYF
-,TRBV7-9,TRBJ2-5,-,TGTGCCAGCAGCTACCAAGAGACCCAGTACTTC,CASSYQETQYF
-,TRBV6-5,TRBJ2-3,-,TGTGCCAGCAGTTACTCACCCGGGGCCCGGGATACGCAGTATTTT,CASSYSPGARDTQYF
-,TRBV18,TRBJ1-4,-,TGTGCCAGCTCACCCGGGGGTTGGATTTCTGGGGAAAAACTGTTTTTT,CASSPGGWISGEKLFF
-,TRBV18,TRBJ2-7,-,TGTGCCAGCTCACCAGTTCTATTACAGGACTCCTACGAGCAGTACTTC,CASSPVLLQDSYEQYF
TRBD2,TRBV3-1/TRBV3-2,TRBJ2-2,-,TGTGCCAGCAGCGTTCAACTAGCGACCGGGGAGCTGTTTTTT,CASSVQLATGELFF
-,TRBV6-5,TRBJ1-1,-,TGTGCCAGCAGTCCCCTATTGAACACTGAAGCTTTCTTT,CASSPLLNTEAFF
-,TRBV19,TRBJ2-1,-,TGTGCCAGTAGTATAGAGAGACAGTCCTACAATGAGCAGTTCTTC,CASSIERQSYNEQFF
-,TRBV6-5,TRBJ2-1,few,TGTGCCAGCAGTTACTCGAAGCCAGGATCCTACAATGAGCAGTTCTTC,CASSYSKPGSYNEQFF
-,TRBV7-2,TRBJ1-2,-,TGTGCCAGCAGCTTCGGTAGATCTAACTATGGCTACACCTTC,CASSFGRSNYGYTF
-,TRBV16,TRBJ1-5,-,TGTGCCAGCAGCCGGACAGACAGCAATCAGCCCCAGCATTTT,CASSRTDSNQPQHF
TRBD1,TRBV7-2,TRBJ2-7,-,TGTGCCAGCAGCCAACCCCGGGACAGGGTTTCGTACTTC,CASSQPRDRVSYF
-,TRBV7-2,TRBJ2-5,-,TGTGCCAGCAGCCCAGGGCCTCTAGGTGGGACCCAGTACTTC,CASSPGPLGGTQYF
TRBD1,TRBV15,TRBJ2-3,-,TGTGCCACCAGCAGCGAACAGGGGGCGCGAACAGATACGCAGTATTTT,CATSSEQGARTDTQYF
-,TRBV9,TRBJ2-3,-,TGTGCCAGCAGCGCCCGAGAGTCCAACAGTCGGCAGTATTTT,CASSARESNSRQYF
-,TRBV27,TRBJ2-2,-,TGTGCCAGCCGGATATGGCACGGGGAGCTGTTTTTT,CASRIWHGELFF
-,TRBV19,TRBJ1-4,-,TGTGCCAGTAGTATAGACAGGACGGAAAAACTGTTTTTT,CASSIDRTEKLFF
TRBD1,TRBV28,TRBJ1-4,-,TGTGCCAGCAGTTCGAGGGACAGAGATAATGAAAAACTGTTTTTT,CASSSRDRDNEKLFF